This T cell receptor beta chain was profiled in a study of CD8+ T cells in alopecia areata. Extraction of RNA preceded its reverse transcription into cDNA, which served as the sequencing template. Libraries were prepared by immunoSEQ multiplex PCR; TCRdb keeps only in-frame clonotypes and omits some of them. The data hold around 290,000 clones, with 55% to 70% observed a single time. The ends were cut back, 0 bases at V and 6 bases at J, with 9 bases in the middle. The CDR3 totals 13 residues. Germline values: CDR1 GTSNPN, CDR2 SVGIG (reference sequence). Treatment specified: oral pan-JAK inhibitor, 5-10 mg twice daily. Alopecia areata patients provided lesional scalp punch biopsies and peripheral blood. PBMCs were stained for CD3, CD4 and CD8, and CD4+ and CD8+ T cells were sorted.

Sequencing used CD4+ T cells sorted from blood, obtained at week 24, from a patient treated with tofacitinib. The TCR sequence derives from a human donor with alopecia areata. The rearrangement uses TRBV30 and TRBJ1-5, with D perhaps TRBD1 (6 bases). The CDR3 sequence: CAWSVRGSQPQHF. The DNA for the CDR3 is TGTGCCTGGAGTGTTAGGGGGAGTCAGCCCCAGCATTTT.